The rows below give T cell receptor beta chains drawn from one sample of a study of radiation and T cells in renal cell carcinoma. TCRdb's table, derived via immunoSEQ multiplex PCR, lists solely in-frame clones and lacks some. The sample includes under 200,000 clones, approximately 90% of them seen just once. Sequences were derived from blood, sampled from a patient whose treatment included radiotherapy and nephrectomy. All receptors derive from a woman between 50 and 59 years old with renal cell carcinoma. The CDR3 runs from the conserved cysteine through the conserved F or W. D genes are given only for firm matches. Not all rows give a size; the values are once, few, many and, for expanded clones, a class.

V gene	J gene	D gene	clone size	CDR3 protein	CDR3 DNA
TRBV10-1	TRBJ1-5	TRBD1	NA	CASSWRRWTGGLLSNQPQHF	TGCGCCAGCAGCTGGAGGCGTTGGACAGGGGGATTGTTAAGCAATCAGCCCCAGCATTTT
TRBV4-2	TRBJ2-2	NA	NA	CASSQLGGPNTGELFF	TGTGCCAGCAGCCAGTTGGGGGGGCCGAACACCGGGGAGCTGTTTTTT
TRBV30	TRBJ1-2	NA	NA	CAWRDGGHGYTF	TGTGCCTGGAGGGACGGGGGTCATGGCTACACCTTC
TRBV13	TRBJ2-4	NA	once	CASSSPGVGAKNIQYF	TGTGCCAGCAGCTCTCCAGGGGTGGGCGCCAAAAACATTCAGTACTTC
TRBV19	TRBJ1-4	NA	NA	CATTRGATNEKLFF	TGTGCCACCACAAGGGGGGCAACTAATGAAAAACTGTTTTTT
TRBV7-9	TRBJ2-5	TRBD2	NA	CASSPRGGRQETQYF	TGTGCCAGCAGCCCAAGGGGAGGGCGGCAAGAGACCCAGTACTTC
TRBV7-3	TRBJ2-1	TRBD2	NA	CASSPLAGAYNEQFF	TGTGCCAGCAGCCCCCTAGCGGGGGCCTACAATGAGCAGTTCTTC
TRBV6-6	TRBJ1-1	TRBD1	NA	CASRGQGTTEAFF	TGTGCCAGCAGGGGACAGGGAACGACTGAAGCTTTCTTT
TRBV2	TRBJ1-1	NA	few	CASSSQGSEYTEAFF	TGTGCCAGCAGTTCACAGGGAAGTGAGTACACTGAAGCTTTCTTT
TRBV7-8	TRBJ2-1	NA	NA	CASSFRDTYNEQFF	TGTGCCAGCAGCTTTCGGGACACTTACAATGAGCAGTTCTTC
TRBV7-3	TRBJ2-5	NA	NA	CASSLRRQETQYF	TGTGCCAGCAGCTTAAGGCGACAAGAGACCCAGTACTTC
TRBV30	TRBJ1-2	TRBD1	NA	CAWVFRGGASYGYTF	TGTGCCTGGGTCTTCAGGGGGGGGGCATCCTATGGCTACACCTTC
TRBV6-6	TRBJ2-2	NA	once	CASKTGYTGELFF	TGTGCCAGCAAGACCGGTTACACCGGGGAGCTGTTTTTT
TRBV19	TRBJ1-2	NA	NA	CASSIKEGGYTF	TGTGCCAGTAGTATCAAGGAGGGTGGCTACACCTTC
TRBV10-3	TRBJ1-1	NA	NA	CAIREGTEAFF	TGTGCCATCCGGGAGGGAACTGAAGCTTTCTTT
TRBV4-1	TRBJ1-1	TRBD1	NA	CASSQDFNRGRGTEAFF	TGCGCCAGCAGCCAAGATTTCAACAGGGGAAGGGGGACTGAAGCTTTCTTT
TRBV27	TRBJ1-4	TRBD1	once	CASSPDRVNEKLFF	TGTGCCAGCAGTCCAGACAGGGTTAATGAAAAACTGTTTTTT
TRBV2	TRBJ1-1	TRBD1	NA	CASSEGQQYTEAFF	TGTGCCAGCAGCGAGGGACAGCAGTACACTGAAGCTTTCTTT
TRBV18	TRBJ1-2	NA	NA	CASSPLDSPNYGYTF	TGTGCCAGCTCACCACTCGACAGCCCCAACTATGGCTACACCTTC
TRBV5-1	TRBJ2-3	NA	NA	CASSFLTATDTQYF	TGCGCCAGCAGCTTTTTAACAGCCACAGATACGCAGTATTTT
TRBV9	TRBJ1-1	NA	NA	CASSEDPGYTEAFF	TGTGCCAGCAGCGAAGACCCAGGGTACACTGAAGCTTTCTTT
TRBV5-5	TRBJ1-3	TRBD1	NA	CASSLDRGRMNTIYF	TGTGCCAGCAGCCTAGACAGGGGGCGGATGAACACCATATATTTT
TRBV18	TRBJ2-5	NA	NA	CASSGTTETQYF	TGTGCCAGCTCAGGGACCACCGAGACCCAGTACTTC
TRBV13	TRBJ2-3	NA	NA	CASSLTGGGGGRGDTQYF	TGTGCCAGCAGCTTAACGGGAGGCGGTGGGGGCAGGGGAGATACGCAGTATTTT
TRBV5-1	TRBJ1-1	NA	NA	CASSKITGMNTEAFF	TGCGCCAGCAGCAAAATTACAGGGATGAACACTGAAGCTTTCTTT
TRBV4-2	TRBJ2-1	TRBD2	once	CASSQLNSGGFSYNEQFF	TGTGCCAGCAGCCAATTGAATAGCGGGGGGTTCTCCTACAATGAGCAGTTCTTC
TRBV6-5	TRBJ1-5	NA	NA	CASSEGNQPQHF	TGTGCCAGCAGTGAGGGGAATCAGCCCCAGCATTTT
TRBV7-3	TRBJ1-6	NA	NA	CASSQSSYNSPLHF	TGTGCCAGCAGTCAGAGCTCCTATAATTCACCCCTCCACTTT
TRBV7-6	TRBJ2-1	TRBD2	NA	CASTVSGGADNEQFF	TGTGCCAGCACGGTTAGCGGGGGGGCTGACAATGAGCAGTTCTTC
TRBV18	TRBJ2-2	TRBD2	NA	CASSPRRTSGAGNTGELFF	TGTGCCAGCTCACCACGCCGGACTAGCGGGGCCGGGAACACCGGGGAGCTGTTTTTT